The 14 T cell receptor beta chains below come from one sample, sequenced in a study of graft-versus-host responses after intestinal transplantation. The protocol was immunoSEQ multiplex PCR, while the TCRdb copy is restricted to in-frame clones and leaves out a portion. This table has under 100,000 clones, just under 95% appearing once. For these TCRs, the target antigens are not known. Here the sequenced sample was unstimulated CD8+ T cells sorted from spleen or lymph node cells, taken before transplant. The receptors come from a human donor who was the organ donor for an intestinal transplant.

V and J are TRBV7-9 and TRBJ2-7; 8 bases are a match to TRBD2. Trimming at V came to 0 bases and at J to 2 bases, leaving 3 bases not matched to a gene. In germline, CDR1 is SEHNR, CDR2 FQNEAQ (reference sequence). The CDR3 is 15 residues long. The CDR3 DNA is TGTGCCAGCAGCTTAGCGCGGGGACTAGCCTACGAGCAGTACTTC. This translates into CASSLARGLAYEQYF.

In this sample, this clone turned up a few times. This rearrangement joins TRBV19 to TRBJ1-1; D is undetermined. V was trimmed by 1 base and J by 1 base, leaving 7 bases between them. The CDR3 extends over 14 amino acids. The germline gives CDR1 LNHDA, CDR2 SQIVND (reference sequence). The CDR3 protein is CASSIGYGNTEAFF. CDR3 nucleotides: TGTGCCAGTAGTATAGGATACGGGAACACTGAAGCTTTCTTT.

The chain combines TRBV28 with TRBJ1-1, with D tentatively TRBD1 (5 bases). Trimming pared 6 bases from V and 0 bases from J, leaving 23 bases between. The CDR3 spans 18 residues. From germline, CDR1 is MDHEN and CDR2 SYDVKM. The CDR3 coding sequence is TGTGCCAGCAGCCTGATCCCCCGACTCGACAGATTGAACACTGAAGCTTTCTTT. Its protein is CASSLIPRLDRLNTEAFF.

This rearrangement joins TRBV7-9 to TRBJ1-5, with D unclear. CDR3 length: 13 residues. The germline V gene has CDR1 SEHNR and CDR2 FQNEAQ (reference sequence). V dropped 0 bases and J dropped 5 bases, with 5 bases sitting between them. CDR3 amino acids: CASSLASDQPQHF. The CDR3 nucleotides are TGTGCCAGCAGCTTAGCTTCCGATCAGCCCCAGCATTTT.

CDR3 sequence: CASSPRGSRDYEQYF. In DNA, the CDR3 is TGTGCCAGCAGCCCCAGGGGTTCAAGAGACTACGAGCAGTACTTC. The chain employs TRBV5-5 and TRBJ2-7; tentatively, D is TRBD1 (6 bases). The CDR3 runs 15 residues. The germline CDR1 and CDR2 sequences are SGHKS and YYEKEE (reference sequence). Trimming left V 4 bases short and J 3 bases short, with 17 bases between.

The rearrangement uses TRBV4-3 and TRBJ2-2, with 14 positions matching TRBD2. With 3 bases clipped from V and 3 bases from J, the junction kept 12 bases outside the gene matches. Germline V gives CDR1 LGHNA, CDR2 YSLEER. The CDR3 totals 20 residues. CDR3 amino acids: CASSQPPGLAGGSYTGELFF. The CDR3 coding sequence is TGCGCCAGCAGCCAGCCCCCTGGACTAGCGGGGGGCAGCTACACCGGGGAGCTGTTTTTT.

This rearrangement joins TRBV4-3 to TRBJ2-5; the match to TRBD2 covers 14 bases. The DNA matches TRBJ2-7 better at its end, which makes the J call doubtful. The CDR3 spans 17 residues. The germline V gene has CDR1 LGHNA and CDR2 YSLEER. DNA of the CDR3: TGCGCCAGCAGCCCCGGACTAGCGGGGGGTGGCTCCTACGAGCAGTACTTC. The encoded protein is CASSPGLAGGGSYEQYF.

The chain joins TRBV4-3 to TRBJ2-7; 12 bases agree with TRBD1. With V trimmed by 4 bases and J by 7 bases, 11 bases remained unmatched. Germline V gene data show CDR1 as LGHNA and CDR2 as YSLEER. CDR3 length equals 16 residues. CDR3 region: CASSPGPGQGAREQYF. The DNA for the CDR3 is TGCGCCAGCAGCCCAGGTCCGGGACAGGGGGCGAGGGAGCAGTACTTC.

The chain employs TRBV11-3 and TRBJ2-1, with 9 bases identical to TRBD1. Germline CDR1 is SGHNT and CDR2 is YENEEA. This CDR3 has 17 amino acids. V lost 6 bases, J lost 5 bases, and 14 bases stayed unmatched. The CDR3 DNA is TGTGCCAGCAGACAGACCCTCTGGGACAGGGTCGACAATGAGCAGTTCTTC. Translated: CASRQTLWDRVDNEQFF.

The chain links TRBV4-1 to TRBJ2-1; D might be TRBD2 (5 bases). Germline V gene data show CDR1 as MGHRA and CDR2 as YSYEKL. This CDR3 contains 14 residues. The V and J ends lost 1 base and 10 bases respectively, with 14 bases between them. The CDR3 nucleotides are TGCGCCAGCAGCCAAGTCCTACCGGAGGAGGAGCAGTTCTTC. The encoded protein is CASSQVLPEEEQFF.

This chain links TRBV7-2 with TRBJ2-7, with D perhaps matching TRBD2 (6 bases). CDR3 length: 15 amino acids. The V end lost 7 bases, the J end lost 6 bases, and 22 bases lay between the germline ends. Germline values: CDR1 SGHTA, CDR2 FQGNSA. CDR3 DNA sequence: TGTGCCAGCACCCTATGGGGGGAGAGCAAGAGCGAGCAGTACTTC. Protein sequence: CASTLWGESKSEQYF.

The chain carries TRBV6-5 and TRBJ2-1; no definite D call. Germline V gene sequence: CDR1 MNHEY, CDR2 SVGAGI. This CDR3 spans 13 amino acids. Trimming stripped 6 bases from V and 3 bases from J, with 9 bases between. CDR3: CASRGTNYNEQFF. CDR3 in DNA: TGTGCCAGCAGAGGCACTAACTACAATGAGCAGTTCTTC.

The chain employs TRBV10-2 and TRBJ1-6; D is unresolved. CDR3 length equals 13 residues. From germline, CDR1 is WSHSY and CDR2 SAAADI. Trimming removed 3 bases at V and 6 bases at J, with 6 bases between. The CDR3 is CASSDPSNSPLHF. The CDR3 nucleotides are TGCGCCAGCAGTGACCCGAGTAATTCACCCCTCCACTTT.

The chain links TRBV7-9 to TRBJ2-7; 10 bases agree with TRBD1. Germline CDR1 reads SEHNR; CDR2 reads FQNEAQ (reference sequence). J gave up 3 bases and V 5 bases, and 10 bases lay outside the gene matches. This CDR3 has 16 amino acids. In DNA, the CDR3 is TGTGCCAGCAGCCCCATCGGGGGACAGGGGTACTACGAGCAGTACTTC. It is translated as CASSPIGGQGYYEQYF.